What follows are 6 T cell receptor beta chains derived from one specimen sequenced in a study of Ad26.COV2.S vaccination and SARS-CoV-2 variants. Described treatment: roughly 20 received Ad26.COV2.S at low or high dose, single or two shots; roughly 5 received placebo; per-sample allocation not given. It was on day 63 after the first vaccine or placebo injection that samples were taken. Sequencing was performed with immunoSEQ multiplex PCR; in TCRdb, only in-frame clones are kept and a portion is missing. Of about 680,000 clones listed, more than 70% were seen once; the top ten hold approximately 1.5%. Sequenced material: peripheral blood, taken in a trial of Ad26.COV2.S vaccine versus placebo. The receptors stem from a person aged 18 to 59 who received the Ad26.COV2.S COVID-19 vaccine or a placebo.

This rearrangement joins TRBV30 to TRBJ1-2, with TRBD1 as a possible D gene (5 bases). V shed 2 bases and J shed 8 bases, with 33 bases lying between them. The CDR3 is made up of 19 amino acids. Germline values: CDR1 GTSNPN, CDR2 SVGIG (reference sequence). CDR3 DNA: TGTGCCTGGAGTTCATCACAGGTCGGCGGAAAACCCCTAAACCGCGGCTACACCTTC. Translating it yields CAWSSSQVGGKPLNRGYTF.

CDR3 nucleotide sequence: TGTGCCAGCAGTAGGACTTCTGTCTCTGGAAACACCATATATTTT. Translating gives CASSRTSVSGNTIYF. The chain is built from TRBV6-5 and TRBJ1-3; D remains unclear. The CDR3 is made up of 15 amino acids. Trimming removed 5 bases from V and 0 bases from J, with 11 bases in between. Germline-derived CDR1 and CDR2 are MNHEY and SVGAGI.

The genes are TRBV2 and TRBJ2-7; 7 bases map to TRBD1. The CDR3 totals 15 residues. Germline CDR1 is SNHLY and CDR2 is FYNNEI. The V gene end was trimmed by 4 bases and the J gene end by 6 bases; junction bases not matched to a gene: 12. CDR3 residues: CASSVGQVTFAEQYF. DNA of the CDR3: TGTGCCAGCAGTGTTGGACAGGTTACATTTGCCGAGCAGTACTTC. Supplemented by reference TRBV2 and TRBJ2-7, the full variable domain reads EPEVTQTPSHQVTQMGQEVILRCVPISNHLYFYWYRQILGQKVEFLVSFYNNEISEKSEIFDDQFSVERPDGSNFTLKIRSTKLEDSAMYFCASSVGQVTFAEQYFGPGTRLTVT.

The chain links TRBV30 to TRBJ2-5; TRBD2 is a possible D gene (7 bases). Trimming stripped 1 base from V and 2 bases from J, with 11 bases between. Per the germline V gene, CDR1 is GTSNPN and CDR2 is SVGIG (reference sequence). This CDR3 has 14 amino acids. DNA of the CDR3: TGTGCCTGGAGTGGGGGGGGCACTCAAGAGACCCAGTACTTC. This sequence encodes CAWSGGGTQETQYF.

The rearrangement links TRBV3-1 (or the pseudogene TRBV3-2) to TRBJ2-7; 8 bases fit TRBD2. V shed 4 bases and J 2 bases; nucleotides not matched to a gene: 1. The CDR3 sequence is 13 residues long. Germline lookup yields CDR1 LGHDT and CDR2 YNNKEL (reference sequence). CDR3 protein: CASSPGRAYEQYF. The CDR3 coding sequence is TGTGCCAGCAGCCCCGGGAGGGCCTACGAGCAGTACTTC.

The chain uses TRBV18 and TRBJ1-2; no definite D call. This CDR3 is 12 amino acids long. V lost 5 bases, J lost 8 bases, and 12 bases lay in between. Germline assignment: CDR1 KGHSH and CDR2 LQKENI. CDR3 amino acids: CASSSGFTGYTF. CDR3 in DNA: TGTGCCAGCTCATCGGGGTTTACCGGCTACACCTTC.